This TCR beta chain originates from a study of regulatory T cells in long-lasting Graves disease. Overall study results and limits: Possibly, accuracy suffered from the small sample size.

Deletions cut 2 bases from V and 10 bases from J, with 11 bases between. The CDR3 totals 12 residues. Germline lookup yields CDR1 MDHEN and CDR2 SYDVKM. In building TCR beta libraries, iRepertoire HTBI primers were used together with Arm-PCR of CDR3 regions. Each CDR3 protein gets one entry after TCRdb re-called the multiplex PCR reads with MiXCR. In the table there are some 460,000 distinct CDR3 sequences, about 16% of which are singletons. Documented time point: newly diagnosed GD, antithyroid drugs for less than 3 months. Isolated PBMC RNA provided the starting material for the TCR library. This clonotype was recorded many times. The target antigen is unknown. The same specimen was also included in a second study, on T cells in Graves' hyperthyroidism and ophthalmopathy. From that paper: Carried out on the TCR CDR3, a first-round RT-PCR used the HTBI primer set.

The sample consisted of peripheral blood mononuclear cells (PBMCs), taken at new diagnosis, from a patient treated with antithyroid drugs. The chain carries TRBV28 and TRBJ1-1; D ambiguous. This clonotype originated in a man aged 35 to 55 with Graves disease. The CDR3 bases are TGTGCCAGCAGTTTAAGCGCCGACGGAGCTTTCTTT. Translating gives CASSLSADGAFF.